This entry is about one T cell receptor beta chain. Its cognate antigen has yet to be identified. The junction departs from the called germline gene at one end, perhaps through a read error. In the germline V gene (reference sequence), CDR1 corresponds to LNHDA and CDR2 to SQIVND. The CDR3 has 13 amino acids, counting the end cysteine and phenylalanine. Only the CDR3 DNA stays, 39 bases, in frame from base 1. TCRbeta CDR3 regions were amplified from genomic DNA by means of the immunoSEQ Assay, a bias-controlled multiplex PCR. The study's processing was this. The number of nucleated cells in each sample was estimated by amplification of reference gene primers within the assay. Sequence reads were collapsed and filtered to measure the absolute abundance of every unique TCRbeta CDR3 rearrangement. For each sample, productive Simpson clonality was calculated as the square root of Simpson's diversity index across productive rearrangements. TCRdb took over this immuneACCESS table, retaining in-frame rearrangements with V and J assigned. Such tables are incomplete; in checked studies, under half of the missing clones stem from an unresolved V gene, and the remainder is unexplained. From that table come the V and J calls and clone size; the DNA was used to work out D and trimming. The sample profile shows fewer than 130,000 clones; approximately 79% of them were found once. The ten largest make up roughly 20% of the sample.

This specimen comes from a study of blood T cell repertoires in COVID-19 (dated by TCRdb to 2018 to 2020). About the investigation overall: Samples covering the acute and convalescent phases of COVID-19 were provided by collaborators in the United States, Italy and Spain. The prospective study material was composed of cDNA or gDNA derived from T cells, B-cell-depleted T cells, or PBMCs. Subjects who had been exposed to COVID-19, were actively infected with it, or had recovered from it provided the deeply sampled blood TCRbeta repertoires that made up the dataset. The repertoires were released in a freely available public database meant as a resource for research on the immune response to SARS-CoV-2. The samples were drawn from the first 160 participants of the ongoing ImmuneRACE study and from over 950 subjects provided by 6 global collaborators. A de-identified subject ID, COVID-19 status, age in years and sex were almost always included in the sample metadata. Where available, HLA class I and class II types were obtained from metadata supplied by the sample provider rather than from assay-based typing.

The collaborating institutions used their own protocols to collect whole blood in K2EDTA tubes. Collaborator samples were shipped for TCRbeta analysis as frozen whole blood, isolated PBMCs, or DNA extracted from either sample type. Points the paper makes about the study in general: Clinical and demographic metadata were provided uncurated, with the amount varying by source and participant.

The source is a man in his sixties or seventies with active or convalescent COVID-19. Source material: peripheral blood. The chain links TRBV19 with TRBJ2-3, and TRBD1 matches 7 of the central bases. The DNA sequence reads TGTGCCAGTAGTCAACCCGGGACAGTTACGCAGTATTTT. Translated, it reads CASSQPGTVTQYF. With the rest looked up from the reference TRBV19 and TRBJ2-3 genes rather than sequenced, the full variable domain is DGGITQSPKYLFRKEGQNVTLSCEQNLNHDAMYWYRQDPGQGLRLIYYSQIVNDFQKGDIAEGYSVSREKKESFPLTVTSAQKNPTAFYLCASSQPGTVTQYFGPGTRLTVL.